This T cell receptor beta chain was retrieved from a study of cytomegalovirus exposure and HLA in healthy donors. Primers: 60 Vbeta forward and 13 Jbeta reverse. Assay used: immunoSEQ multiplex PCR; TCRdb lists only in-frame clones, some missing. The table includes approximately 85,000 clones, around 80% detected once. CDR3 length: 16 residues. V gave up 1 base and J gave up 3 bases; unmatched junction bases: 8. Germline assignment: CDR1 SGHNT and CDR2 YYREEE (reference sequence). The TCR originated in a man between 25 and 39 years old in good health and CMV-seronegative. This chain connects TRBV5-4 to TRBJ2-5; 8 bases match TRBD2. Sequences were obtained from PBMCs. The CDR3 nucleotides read TGTGCCAGCAGCTTGACATATCGGGGGGGGAAAGAGACCCAGTACTTC. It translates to CASSLTYRGGKETQYF. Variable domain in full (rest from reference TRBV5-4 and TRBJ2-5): ETGVTQSPTHLIKTRGQQVTLRCSSQSGHNTVSWYQQALGQGPQFIFQYYREEENGRGNFPPRFSGLQFPNYSSELNVNALELDDSALYLCASSLTYRGGKETQYFGPGTRLLVL.